This TCR beta chain emerged from a study of T cell responses to AZD1222 COVID-19 vaccine. For the study at large: Pooled samples include second doses given at about 4 or 12 weeks. Study-level results: Donors were chiefly white British, with a greater number of females, and clonal diversity was perhaps underestimated. Repertoires were obtained solely post-peak T cell response.

Trimming cost V 3 bases and J 6 bases; bases outside gene matches: 8. The CDR3 contains 14 residues. Germline values: CDR1 DFQATT, CDR2 SNEGSKA (reference sequence). Concerning this clone itself: The antigen is not known. Other DNA sequences from this sample encode an identical CDR3 as well.

Sequencing was performed with immunoSEQ multiplex PCR; in TCRdb, only in-frame clones are kept and a portion is missing. The data hold approximately 100,000 clones, with around nine tenths observed a single time. The chain combines TRBV20-1 with TRBJ2-3; 8 nucleotides agree with TRBD2. Sequencing used peripheral blood, obtained on day 0 of AZD1222 vaccination. The TCR sequence derives from an adult in good health. The chain's CDR3 is CSASLAGGGDTQYF. The DNA for the CDR3 is TGCAGTGCTAGTCTCGCGGGAGGAGGGGATACGCAGTATTTT.